The 30 T cell receptor beta chains in this list originate from one sample, sequenced in a study of read filtering for tumor transcriptome and immune sequencing. The library was built from about 400 ng RNA with molecular barcoded adaptors for alpha/delta and beta/gamma chains. TCRdb ran MiXCR on the reads and lists one entry per CDR3 protein. The sample lists some 130,000 distinct CDR3 sequences; 10% to 15% were seen once. The specimen sequenced was a population of CD138-negative cells sorted from bone marrow. These receptors all stem from a donor at least 40 years old with multiple myeloma.

The chain has TRBV10-1 and TRBJ2-2, with D unclear. CDR1 and CDR2 (germline): WNHNN, SYGVQD (reference sequence). The CDR3 sequence is 12 residues long. The V gene lost 3 bases and the J gene lost 4 bases, with 3 bases spanning the gap. As DNA, the CDR3 is TGCGCCAGCAGTGACGGCACCGGGGAGCTGTTTTTT. Translated: CASSDGTGELFF.

Notes on this clonotype: Being one base from a much bigger clone, this may be a read error. The rearrangement links TRBV6-2 or TRBV6-3 to TRBJ2-6, with D possibly matching TRBD1 (5 bases). This CDR3 region has 16 residues. The germline gives CDR1 MNHEY, CDR2 SVGEGT. The CDR3 reads CASSPDIHSGANVLSF. CDR3 DNA: TGTGCCAGCAGTCCCGACATTCACTCTGGGGCCAACGTCCTGTCTTTC.

This clonotype showed up many times. One junction end does not reproduce the germline sequence, and a read error may be involved. V and J are TRBV29-1 and TRBJ2-5; 10 bases are shared with TRBD2. The CDR3 is made up of 11 amino acids. Per germline, CDR1 SQVTM and CDR2 ANQGSEA. CDR3 nucleotides: TGCAGCGTTGGCAGTAGCGGGAGGCCAACCTTC. Residues: CSVGSSGRPTF.

This clonotype was counted ten times or more. CDR3 DNA: TGTGCCAGCTCACCAACGTACCGGACAGGGGACACTGAAGCTTTCTTT. Protein: CASSPTYRTGDTEAFF. The gene calls are TRBV18 and TRBJ1-1; 9 positions match TRBD1. The CDR3 runs 16 residues. V shed 2 bases, J shed 3 bases, and the junction held 7 bases outside the gene matches. Germline V gene data show CDR1 as KGHSH and CDR2 as LQKENI.

The chain recombines TRBV6-5 with TRBJ2-3, with TRBD1 matching over 8 bases. V lost 7 bases to trimming and J lost 1 base; unmatched junction nucleotides: 4. The CDR3 consists of 14 residues. Germline V gives CDR1 MNHEY, CDR2 SVGAGI. The CDR3 region has the DNA TGTGCCAGCAAAATGGGACAGGGCACAGATACGCAGTATTTT. Translation: CASKMGQGTDTQYF.

At least ten counts were recorded for this clonotype. V usage is TRBV7-9 and J usage is TRBJ2-2; TRBD1 aligns across 10 bases. The germline CDR1 and CDR2 sequences are SEHNR and FQNEAQ (reference sequence). V lost 5 bases and J lost 3; bases outside the gene matches: 3. CDR3 length: 15 amino acids. The CDR3 spells CASSRQGADTGELFF. The DNA of the CDR3 is TGTGCCAGCAGCCGACAGGGGGCCGACACCGGGGAGCTGTTTTTT.

This clonotype occurred many times. This sequence joins TRBV9 and TRBJ1-1; 7 positions agree with TRBD1. CDR1 and CDR2 (germline): SGDLS, YYNGEE. The CDR3 runs 14 residues. J gave up 3 bases and V 6 bases, and 8 bases lay outside the gene matches. The CDR3 nucleotides read TGTGCCAGCAACGCAGGGGGACGGTACACTGAAGCTTTCTTT. It codes for CASNAGGRYTEAFF.

Ten or more counts support this clonotype. The rearrangement uses TRBV20-1 and TRBJ2-7; D is undetermined. CDR3 length: 11 amino acids. The germline V and J ends were trimmed by 5 bases and 6 bases, with 11 bases remaining between them. Germline assignment: CDR1 DFQATT and CDR2 SNEGSKA (reference sequence). CDR3 in amino acids: CSAPDIREQYF. The DNA of the CDR3 is TGCAGTGCTCCCGACATCCGCGAGCAGTACTTC.

In this sample, this clonotype turned up many times. The genes are TRBV5-4 and TRBJ2-5; 12 positions agree with TRBD2. CDR3 length equals 16 residues. V was pared by 1 base and J by 4 bases, with 5 bases of the junction left unmatched. The V gene's germline CDR1 is SGHNT and CDR2 YYREEE (reference sequence). The CDR3 is CASSLLQLAGGETQYF. The DNA for the CDR3 is TGTGCCAGCAGCTTGCTCCAACTAGCGGGAGGAGAGACCCAGTACTTC.

There are many counts of this clonotype. The gene calls are TRBV18 and TRBJ1-1; D is ambiguous. Trimming removed 2 bases at V and 1 base at J, with 2 bases between. This CDR3 region has 12 residues. The germline V gene has CDR1 KGHSH and CDR2 LQKENI. CDR3 region: CASSPTNTEAFF. CDR3 nucleotide sequence: TGTGCCAGCTCACCAACGAACACTGAAGCTTTCTTT.

Of note for this clonotype: One base away lies a much larger clone, so this may be a sequencing read error. The conserved final phenylalanine or tryptophan is absent from the CDR3, which likely points to a read error. The V and J genes are TRBV6-5 and TRBJ1-1; the D gene is possibly TRBD1 (5 bases). CDR3 length equals 13 residues. The ends were cut back, 6 bases at V and 11 bases at J, with 19 bases in the middle. Germline CDR1 and CDR2: MNHEY and SVGAGI. This CDR3 is CASSRDGRLNAFS. The CDR3 nucleotides are TGTGCCAGCAGCCGGGACGGTAGACTGAATGCTTTCTCT.

About this clonotype: A much larger clone differs from this one at a single base, so this may be a read error. The chain employs TRBV6-5 and TRBJ2-3, with D perhaps matching TRBD1 or TRBD2 (6 bases each). Trimming took off 2 bases at V and 6 bases at J, with 15 bases between the two ends. This CDR3 region has 15 residues. Germline V gene sequence: CDR1 MNHEY, CDR2 SVGAGI. Here the CDR3 reads CASSYEGGLIDTQYF. The CDR3, as DNA: TGTGCCAGCAGTTACGAGGGGGGCCTAATTGATACGCAGTATTTT.

This clonotype was observed many times. V and J are TRBV7-9 and TRBJ1-6; D remains unclear. V gave up 6 bases and J gave up 5 bases, with 11 bases separating them. CDR1 and CDR2 (germline): SEHNR, FQNEAQ (reference sequence). The CDR3 length is 14 residues. CDR3 nucleotide sequence: TGTGCCAGCAGACCCTCTCCAGATAATTCACCCCTCCACTTT. This sequence encodes CASRPSPDNSPLHF.

This clonotype was observed a handful of times. V usage is TRBV28 and J usage is TRBJ2-7; the match to TRBD1 covers 9 bases. V dropped 6 bases and J dropped 4; count of bases not matched to a gene: 16. This CDR3 has 17 amino acids. CDR1 is MDHEN and CDR2 is SYDVKM in the germline V gene. The CDR3 loop reads CASRKTDSGTGLYEQYF. CDR3 coding DNA: TGTGCCAGCAGGAAAACTGACAGCGGGACAGGGTTGTACGAGCAGTACTTC.

This clonotype came up many times. The chain combines TRBV12-3 or TRBV12-4 with TRBJ2-2, with no clear D. There are 12 residues in the CDR3. The V and J ends lost 3 bases and 6 bases respectively, with 5 bases between them. The CDR3 bases are TGTGCCAGCAGTTTTCCTTCCGGGGAGCTGTTTTTT. Translation: CASSFPSGELFF.

This clonotype was observed at least ten times. The rearrangement uses TRBV7-9 and TRBJ1-1, with D possibly being TRBD1 (6 bases). This CDR3 comprises 12 residues. V was pared by 2 bases and J by 10 bases, with 11 bases between. Germline V gene data show CDR1 as SEHNR and CDR2 as FQNEAQ (reference sequence). In nucleotides, the CDR3 is TGTGCCAGCAGCTTACAGGGGTCCTCAGCTTTCTTT. Protein sequence: CASSLQGSSAFF. Using reference TRBV7-9 and TRBJ1-1 for the parts outside the CDR3, the full variable domain is DTGVSQNPRHKITKRGQNVTFRCDPISEHNRLYWYRQTLGQGPEFLTYFQNEAQLEKSRLLSDRFSAERPKGSFSTLEIQRTEQGDSAMYLCASSLQGSSAFFGQGTRLTVV.

This clonotype has only a few counts. This clone may be a read error of a much larger clone one base away. The V gene is TRBV20-1, the J gene TRBJ2-1; TRBD2 matches at 12 bases. Per the germline V gene, CDR1 is DFQATT and CDR2 is SNEGSKA (reference sequence). This CDR3 contains 15 residues. J was trimmed by 12 bases and V by 0 bases; bases with no gene match: 9. Here the CDR3 reads CSARDQLAGGLGQFF. The CDR3 coding sequence is TGCAGTGCTAGAGATCAACTAGCGGGGGGCCTAGGGCAGTTCTTC.

This clonotype was recorded at least ten times. V is TRBV29-1 and J is TRBJ1-4; TRBD1 matches 10 bases. The trim removed 6 bases at V and 7 bases at J, leaving 5 bases unmatched. The CDR3 runs to 13 residues. Germline V gene lookup returns CDR1 SQVTM and CDR2 ANQGSEA. The CDR3 loop is CSVPGQGSEKLFF. As DNA, the CDR3 is TGCAGCGTGCCGGGACAGGGGTCTGAAAAACTGTTTTTT.

This clonotype has ten or more counts. The CDR3 nucleotides read TGCAGTGCTCCGGGACAGGGGGCATCTGAAGCTTTCTTT. Protein sequence: CSAPGQGASEAFF. This chain joins TRBV20-1 and TRBJ1-1; 12 positions match TRBD1. The CDR3 sequence is 13 residues long. Trimming cost V 5 bases and J 6 bases; bases outside gene matches: 4. The germline CDR1 and CDR2 sequences are DFQATT and SNEGSKA (reference sequence).

In this sample, this clonotype turned up many times. V is TRBV6-5 and J is TRBJ2-7; 10 nucleotides agree with TRBD2. This CDR3 is built from 17 residues. V was clipped by 5 bases and J by 0 bases; unmatched bases: 10. The germline gives CDR1 MNHEY, CDR2 SVGAGI. The CDR3 sequence: CASSRYTASGSSYEQYF. CDR3 bases: TGTGCCAGCAGTCGCTATACCGCTAGCGGGAGCTCCTACGAGCAGTACTTC.

This clonotype was counted at least ten times. The rearrangement links TRBV9 to TRBJ2-1, with D uncertain. V was trimmed by 4 bases and J by 8 bases, leaving 10 bases between them. The CDR3 spans 12 residues. Germline CDR1 SGDLS, CDR2 YYNGEE. The CDR3 protein is CASSPMADEQFF. DNA of the CDR3: TGTGCCAGCAGCCCCATGGCGGATGAGCAGTTCTTC.

This clonotype was detected only a few times. The junction departs from germline at one end; a sequencing error may be responsible. The rearrangement links TRBV5-1 to TRBJ1-1, with D unresolved. CDR3 length equals 13 residues. CDR1 is SGHRS, CDR2 YFSETQ, per germline. The CDR3 sequence: CASKEVMNTEASF. The CDR3, as DNA: TGCGCCAGCAAGGAGGTGATGAACACTGAAGCTTCCTTT.

Of note for this clonotype: A single base separates this from a much larger clone, so it may be a read error. V is TRBV27 and J is TRBJ1-2, with D tentatively TRBD1 (5 bases). The CDR3 has 15 amino acids. Germline values: CDR1 MNHEY, CDR2 SMNVEV (reference sequence). The CDR3 sequence: CACSLSRGPNYGYTF. The CDR3 DNA reads as TGTGCCTGCAGTTTATCGAGGGGCCCTAACTATGGCTACACCTTC.

This clonotype was seen many times. The gene calls are TRBV7-8 and TRBJ2-7, with no clear D. CDR1 is SGHVS and CDR2 is FQNEAQ in the germline V gene. CDR3 length: 14 residues. Trimming took off 2 bases at V and 2 bases at J, with 10 bases between the two ends. Here the CDR3 reads CASSLTVGPYEQYF. The CDR3, as DNA: TGTGCCAGCAGCTTAACGGTAGGGCCCTACGAGCAGTACTTC.

The table lists this clonotype with many counts. The chain uses TRBV2 and TRBJ2-5; D is unclear. The CDR3 covers 13 residues. V dropped 7 bases and J dropped 3 bases, with 12 bases sitting between them. The germline V gene encodes CDR1 SNHLY and CDR2 FYNNEI. Written as DNA, the CDR3 is TGTGCCAGCAACTGGGGTGGGGAAGAGACCCAGTACTTC. Protein: CASNWGGEETQYF.

This clonotype was detected ten times or more. V and J are TRBV12-5 and TRBJ2-1; a weak D match, TRBD2 (6 bases). The V end was cut by 0 bases, the J end by 9 bases, with 12 bases between. The germline CDR1 and CDR2 sequences are LGHNT and FRNRAP. CDR3 size: 14 residues. The CDR3 loop is CASGLVDAGSEQFF. The CDR3 DNA reads TGTGCTAGTGGTTTGGTAGACGCGGGAAGTGAGCAGTTCTTC.

Comments on this clonotype: A much larger clonotype is one base distant, so this may be a read error. Given the absence of the conserved phenylalanine or tryptophan at the CDR3 end, a read error is likely. The rearrangement uses TRBV6-1 and TRBJ2-1; D not certain. With 4 bases removed from V and 5 bases from J, the gap between germline ends came to 3 bases. Germline V gene lookup returns CDR1 MNHNS and CDR2 SASEGT. This CDR3 has 11 residues. CDR3 sequence: CASSGDNEQFS. DNA for the CDR3: TGTGCCAGCAGTGGGGACAATGAGCAGTTCTCC.

This clonotype was detected many times. This chain links TRBV5-6 with TRBJ2-6; possible D gene TRBD2, 6 bases. V was trimmed by 0 bases and J by 3 bases, leaving 7 bases between them. The CDR3 length is 15 residues. Germline CDR1 is SGHDT and CDR2 is YYEEEE. The DNA of the CDR3 is TGTGCCAGCAGCTTGGTGGGAGGTGGGGCCAACGTCCTGACTTTC. Amino acids: CASSLVGGGANVLTF.

This clonotype showed up many times. V usage is TRBV6-2 or TRBV6-3 and J usage is TRBJ1-5, with 8 bases aligning to TRBD1. The CDR3 covers 13 residues. The germline gives CDR1 MNHEY, CDR2 SVGEGT. V was pared by 6 bases and J by 7 bases, with 5 bases of the junction left unmatched. CDR3 nucleotide sequence: TGTGCCAGCAGCAGGGGACAGGACCAGCCCCAGCATTTT. Amino acids: CASSRGQDQPQHF.

Of note for this clonotype: A much larger clone differs by one base, so this may be a read error. Without the conserved terminal phenylalanine or tryptophan, this CDR3 likely stems from a read error. The chain uses TRBV15 and TRBJ2-1, with TRBD1 matching over 7 bases. This CDR3 is built from 14 residues. The germline gives CDR1 LNHNV, CDR2 YYDKDF (reference sequence). With 5 bases clipped from V and 5 bases from J, the junction kept 6 bases outside the gene matches. The CDR3 DNA reads as TGTGCCACCAGCGGGCAGGGGGTAGACAATGAGCAGTTCTCC. This gives the protein CATSGQGVDNEQFS.